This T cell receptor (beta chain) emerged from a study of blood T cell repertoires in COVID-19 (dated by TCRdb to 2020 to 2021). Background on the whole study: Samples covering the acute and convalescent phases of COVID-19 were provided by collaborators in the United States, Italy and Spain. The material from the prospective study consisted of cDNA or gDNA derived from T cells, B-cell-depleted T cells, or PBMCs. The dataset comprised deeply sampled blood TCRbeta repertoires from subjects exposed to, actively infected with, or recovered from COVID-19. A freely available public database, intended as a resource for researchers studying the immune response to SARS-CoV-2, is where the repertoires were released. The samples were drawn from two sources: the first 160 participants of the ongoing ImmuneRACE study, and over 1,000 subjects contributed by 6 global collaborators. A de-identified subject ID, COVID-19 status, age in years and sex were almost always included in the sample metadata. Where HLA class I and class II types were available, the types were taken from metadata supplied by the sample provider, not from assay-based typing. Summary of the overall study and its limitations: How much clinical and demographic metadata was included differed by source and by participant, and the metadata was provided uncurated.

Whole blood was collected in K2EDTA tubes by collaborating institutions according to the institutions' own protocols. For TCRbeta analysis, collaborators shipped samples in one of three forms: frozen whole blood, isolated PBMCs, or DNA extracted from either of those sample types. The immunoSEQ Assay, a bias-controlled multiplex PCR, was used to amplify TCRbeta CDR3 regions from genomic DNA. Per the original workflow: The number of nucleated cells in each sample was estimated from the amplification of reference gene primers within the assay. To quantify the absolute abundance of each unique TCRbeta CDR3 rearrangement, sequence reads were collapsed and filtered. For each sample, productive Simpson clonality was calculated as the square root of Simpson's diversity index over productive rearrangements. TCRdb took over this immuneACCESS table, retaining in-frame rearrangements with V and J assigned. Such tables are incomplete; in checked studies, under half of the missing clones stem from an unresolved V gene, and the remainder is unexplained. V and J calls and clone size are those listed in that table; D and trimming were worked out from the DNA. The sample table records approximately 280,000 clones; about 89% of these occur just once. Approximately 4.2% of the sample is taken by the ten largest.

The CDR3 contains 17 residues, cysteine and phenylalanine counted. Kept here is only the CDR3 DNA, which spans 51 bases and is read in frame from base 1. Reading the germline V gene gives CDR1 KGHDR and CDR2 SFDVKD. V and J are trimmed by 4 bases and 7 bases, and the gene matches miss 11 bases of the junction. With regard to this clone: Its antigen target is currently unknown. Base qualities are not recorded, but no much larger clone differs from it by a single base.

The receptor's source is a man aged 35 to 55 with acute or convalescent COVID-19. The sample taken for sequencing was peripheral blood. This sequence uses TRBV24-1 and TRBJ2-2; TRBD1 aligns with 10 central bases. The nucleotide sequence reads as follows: TGTGCCACCAGTGACCTCCCCGGGACAGGGGTGGACGGGGAGCTGTTTTTT. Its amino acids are CATSDLPGTGVDGELFF.